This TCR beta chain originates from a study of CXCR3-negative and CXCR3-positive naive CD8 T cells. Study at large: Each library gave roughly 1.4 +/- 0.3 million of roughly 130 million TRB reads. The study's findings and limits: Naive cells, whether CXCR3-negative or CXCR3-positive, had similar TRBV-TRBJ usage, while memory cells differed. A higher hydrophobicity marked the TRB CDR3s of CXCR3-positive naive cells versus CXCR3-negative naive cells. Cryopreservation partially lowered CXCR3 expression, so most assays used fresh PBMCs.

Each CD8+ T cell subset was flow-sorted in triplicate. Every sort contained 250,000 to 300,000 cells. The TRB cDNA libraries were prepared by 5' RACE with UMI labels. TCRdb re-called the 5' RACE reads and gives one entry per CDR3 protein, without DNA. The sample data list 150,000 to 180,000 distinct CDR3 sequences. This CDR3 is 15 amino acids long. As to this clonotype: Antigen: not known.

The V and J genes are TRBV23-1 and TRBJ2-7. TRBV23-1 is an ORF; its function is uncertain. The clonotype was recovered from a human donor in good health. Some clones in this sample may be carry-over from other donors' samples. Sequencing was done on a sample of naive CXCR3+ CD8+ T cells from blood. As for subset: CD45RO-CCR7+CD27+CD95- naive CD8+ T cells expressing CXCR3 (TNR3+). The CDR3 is CASSPYPEDSYEQYF.